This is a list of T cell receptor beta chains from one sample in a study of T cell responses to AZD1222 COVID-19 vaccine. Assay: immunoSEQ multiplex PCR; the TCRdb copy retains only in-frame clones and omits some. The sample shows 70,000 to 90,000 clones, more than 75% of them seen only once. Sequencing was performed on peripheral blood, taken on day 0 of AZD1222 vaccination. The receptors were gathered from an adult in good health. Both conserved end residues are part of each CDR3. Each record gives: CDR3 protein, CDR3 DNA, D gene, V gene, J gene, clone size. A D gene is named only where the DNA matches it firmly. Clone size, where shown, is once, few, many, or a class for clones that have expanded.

CASNQGQGPSYEQYF	TGTGCCAGCAACCAAGGACAGGGGCCCTCCTACGAGCAGTACTTC	TRBD1	TRBV6-6	TRBJ2-7	NA
CASSQPGQGNEQFF	TGTGCCAGCAGCCAACCGGGACAGGGTAATGAGCAGTTCTTC	TRBD1	TRBV7-9	TRBJ2-1	NA
CASSPALRDRGTNYGYTF	TGCGCCAGCAGTCCCGCCCTCCGGGACAGGGGCACCAACTATGGCTACACCTTC	TRBD1	TRBV23-1	TRBJ1-2	NA
CASSQRGSSYEQYF	TGTGCCAGCAGCCAAAGGGGGAGCTCCTACGAGCAGTACTTC	NA	TRBV3-1/TRBV3-2	TRBJ2-7	NA
CASNRQGANYGYTF	TGTGCCAGCAATAGACAGGGCGCTAACTATGGCTACACCTTC	TRBD1	TRBV2	TRBJ1-2	NA
CASSPYETANSPLHF	TGTGCCAGCTCACCATATGAGACAGCTAATTCACCCCTCCACTTT	NA	TRBV18	TRBJ1-6	NA
CAISDSNPDTIYF	TGTGCCATCAGTGACTCCAACCCCGACACCATATATTTT	NA	TRBV10-3	TRBJ1-3	NA
CASSIDLRNEAFF	TGTGCCAGTAGTATAGACCTTCGGAACGAAGCTTTCTTT	NA	TRBV19	TRBJ1-1	few
CSVERSALNTEAFF	TGCAGCGTTGAAAGATCAGCCTTGAACACTGAAGCTTTCTTT	NA	TRBV29-1	TRBJ1-1	NA
CASSHRDREVTEAFF	TGCGCCAGCAGCCACCGGGACAGGGAGGTGACTGAAGCTTTCTTT	TRBD1	TRBV5-1	TRBJ1-1	NA
CASSPWGARGLDTEAFF	TGTGCCAGCAGCCCCTGGGGAGCCCGGGGCTTGGACACTGAAGCTTTCTTT	NA	TRBV12-1	TRBJ1-1	once
CASSADRSVNTGELFF	TGTGCCAGCAGCGCGGACAGGTCCGTGAACACCGGGGAGCTGTTTTTT	TRBD1	TRBV9	TRBJ2-2	NA
CASSLIAQGTGELFF	TGTGCCAGCAGCCTGATCGCCCAGGGTACCGGGGAGCTGTTTTTT	NA	TRBV5-5	TRBJ2-2	medium-sized
CASSPELRETQYF	TGTGCCAGCTCACCTGAGTTGCGGGAGACCCAGTACTTC	NA	TRBV18	TRBJ2-5	NA
CASTQGQGQPQHF	TGCGCCAGCACCCAGGGTCAGGGTCAGCCCCAGCATTTT	NA	TRBV10-2	TRBJ1-5	NA
CASSIGLSGNTIYF	TGTGCCAGCAGCATCGGACTCTCTGGAAACACCATATATTTT	NA	TRBV11-1	TRBJ1-3	NA
CASTDVGYEQYF	TGTGCCAGCACGGACGTAGGCTACGAGCAGTACTTC	NA	TRBV2	TRBJ2-7	once
CASSRTGAYGYTF	TGTGCCAGCAGCCGCACAGGTGCCTATGGCTACACCTTC	NA	TRBV28	TRBJ1-2	NA
CASSYLGGATSYEQYF	TGTGCCAGCAGTTACCTTGGAGGGGCAACCTCCTACGAGCAGTACTTC	NA	TRBV6-5	TRBJ2-7	few
CASSLGGPNTEAFF	TGTGCCAGCAGCTTAGGGGGACCGAACACTGAAGCTTTCTTT	NA	TRBV7-8	TRBJ1-1	NA
CASSLGLPGAGWSEQFF	TGTGCCAGCAGCTTAGGTCTACCTGGGGCGGGGTGGAGTGAGCAGTTCTTC	NA	TRBV7-6	TRBJ2-1	NA
CASSGGQNTGELFF	TGCGCCAGCAGCGGGGGACAGAACACCGGGGAGCTGTTTTTT	NA	TRBV5-1	TRBJ2-2	NA
CASSEEVGGANEKLFF	TGTGCCAGCAGTGAAGAAGTGGGGGGGGCTAATGAAAAACTGTTTTTT	NA	TRBV2	TRBJ1-4	NA
CASSFSGDTQYF	TGTGCCAGCAGCTTTTCAGGAGATACGCAGTATTTT	NA	TRBV7-8	TRBJ2-3	NA
CATSAGGKYLPSLHF	TGTGCCACCTCGGCGGGGGGTAAATACCTTCCGTCCCTCCACTTT	NA	TRBV6-5	TRBJ1-6	NA
CASSLVAGVVDTQYF	TGCGCCAGCAGCTTAGTAGCGGGAGTGGTAGATACGCAGTATTTT	TRBD2	TRBV5-1	TRBJ2-3	NA
CASSKPGQGVNTEAFF	TGTGCCAGCAGCAAACCGGGACAGGGTGTGAACACTGAAGCTTTCTTT	TRBD1	TRBV11-2	TRBJ1-1	NA
CASGRASTSSAEAFF	TGTGCCAGCGGGAGGGCCTCAACTTCAAGCGCTGAAGCTTTCTTT	NA	TRBV9	TRBJ1-1	NA
CASSPGSDEQYF	TGTGCCAGCAGCCCGGGAAGTGACGAGCAGTACTTC	NA	TRBV5-4	TRBJ2-7	once
CASSSGQNTEAFF	TGCGCCAGCAGCTCGGGACAGAACACTGAAGCTTTCTTT	NA	TRBV5-1	TRBJ1-1	NA
CASTAGHPPYEQYF	TGTGCCAGCACGGCGGGACATCCCCCCTACGAGCAGTACTTC	NA	TRBV2	TRBJ2-7	NA
CASSTTGGLNTEAFF	TGTGCCAGTAGTACGACAGGGGGCCTGAACACTGAAGCTTTCTTT	TRBD1	TRBV19	TRBJ1-1	NA
CASSLGPDRRNYGYTF	TGTGCCAGCAGCTTAGGCCCGGACAGGAGGAACTATGGCTACACCTTC	TRBD1	TRBV7-2	TRBJ1-2	NA
CASSTQGLAGAVGELFF	TGTGCCAGCAGTACCCAGGGACTAGCGGGAGCGGTCGGGGAGCTGTTTTTT	TRBD2	TRBV28	TRBJ2-2	NA
CASRSGGGGTDTQYF	TGTGCCAGTCGGTCCGGCGGGGGCGGCACAGATACGCAGTATTTT	NA	TRBV19	TRBJ2-3	NA
CASSESLAGTETYEQYF	TGCGCCAGCAGTGAGTCCCTCGCCGGGACAGAGACCTACGAGCAGTACTTC	TRBD1	TRBV10-1	TRBJ2-7	NA
CASSRSRANSPLHF	TGTGCCAGCAGCCGGTCCCGGGCTAATTCACCCCTCCACTTT	NA	TRBV2	TRBJ1-6	once
CASSLRGTGELFF	TGTGCCAGCAGTTTAAGAGGTACCGGGGAGCTGTTTTTT	NA	TRBV28	TRBJ2-2	NA
CASRPSEGSNQPQHF	TGTGCCAGCAGACCCTCCGAGGGCAGCAATCAGCCCCAGCATTTT	NA	TRBV28	TRBJ1-5	NA
CASSSRQATYEQYF	TGCGCCAGCAGCTCCCGACAGGCGACCTACGAGCAGTACTTC	NA	TRBV5-1	TRBJ2-7	NA
CASSFPFGSADEQFF	TGTGCCAGCAGCTTCCCATTTGGATCTGCGGATGAGCAGTTCTTC	NA	TRBV7-9	TRBJ2-1	NA
CASSLTMNTEAFF	TGTGCCAGCAGCCTAACTATGAACACTGAAGCTTTCTTT	NA	TRBV7-3	TRBJ1-1	NA
CASSVAGPSGNTDTQYF	TGTGCCAGCAGCGTAGCTGGGCCTAGCGGGAACACAGATACGCAGTATTTT	TRBD2	TRBV9	TRBJ2-3	NA
CASSGASGRAETQYF	TGTGCCAGCAGTGGCGCGAGCGGGAGGGCCGAGACCCAGTACTTC	TRBD2	TRBV9	TRBJ2-5	NA
CASSHTDRRNTDTQYF	TGCGCCAGCAGCCATACCGACAGACGTAACACAGATACGCAGTATTTT	NA	TRBV4-1	TRBJ2-3	NA
CASSSTGGNTEAFF	TGCGCCAGCAGCTCTACAGGGGGAAACACTGAAGCTTTCTTT	TRBD1	TRBV5-1	TRBJ1-1	NA
CASSTTGLAKNIQYF	TGTGCCAGCAGTACCACAGGGTTAGCCAAAAACATTCAGTACTTC	NA	TRBV28	TRBJ2-4	NA
CASTRTSSGNSPLHF	TGTGCCAGCACTAGAACGTCGTCAGGAAATTCACCCCTCCACTTT	NA	TRBV6-5	TRBJ1-6	NA
CASSQVGKYNEQFF	TGCGCCAGCAGCCAAGTGGGAAAATACAATGAGCAGTTCTTC	NA	TRBV4-1	TRBJ2-1	NA
CASSVGKGQETQYF	TGTGCCAGCAGCGTAGGGAAGGGTCAAGAGACCCAGTACTTC	NA	TRBV9	TRBJ2-5	NA
CASTYDRASNQPQHF	TGTGCCAGCACATATGACAGGGCTAGCAATCAGCCCCAGCATTTT	TRBD1	TRBV2	TRBJ1-5	NA
CASSLGEFYEQYF	TGTGCCAGCAGTTTGGGCGAATTCTACGAGCAGTACTTC	NA	TRBV12-3/TRBV12-4	TRBJ2-7	once
CASSSLEGSYEQYF	TGTGCCAGCAGTAGCCTAGAGGGTTCCTACGAGCAGTACTTC	NA	TRBV6-5	TRBJ2-7	NA
CATRDRPTPLAKNIQYF	TGTGCCACCCGGGACAGGCCCACCCCCCTTGCCAAAAACATTCAGTACTTC	NA	TRBV21-1	TRBJ2-4	NA
CASSGSSGAYEQYF	TGCGCCAGCAGTGGGTCTAGCGGAGCCTACGAGCAGTACTTC	TRBD2	TRBV10-2	TRBJ2-7	NA